A selection of T cell receptor beta chains follows, all from one sample in a study of blood T cell repertoires in COVID-19. Here immunoSEQ multiplex PCR was the method, and the copy in TCRdb shows in-frame clones only, minus some. The sample contains about 67,000 clones, 87% of which appear only once. The sequenced material came from peripheral blood. These receptors all come from a woman of 80 years or more with acute or convalescent COVID-19. Both conserved end residues are part of each CDR3. A D gene is named only where the DNA matches it firmly. Expanded clones are given a class, and other clones once, few, many or no size at all.

CDR3 length	J gene	D gene	clone size	V gene	CDR3 protein	CDR3 DNA
13	TRBJ2-7	TRBD1	once	TRBV28	CASRGQGRYEQYF	TGTGCCAGCCGGGGACAGGGTAGGTACGAGCAGTACTTC
16	TRBJ2-3	-	-	TRBV9	CASSVLDSRGTDTQYF	TGTGCCAGCAGCGTACTGGACTCCCGGGGCACAGATACGCAGTATTTT
13	TRBJ1-1	-	-	TRBV10-2	CASSIPTRGEAFF	TGCGCCAGCAGTATCCCGACCCGGGGTGAAGCTTTCTTT
15	TRBJ1-6	-	-	TRBV6-5	CASGRVLGDNSPLHF	TGTGCCAGCGGGCGAGTTCTTGGCGATAATTCACCCCTCCACTTT
13	TRBJ2-5	-	-	TRBV11-2	CASNLARQETQYF	TGTGCCAGCAACTTAGCGAGACAAGAGACCCAGTACTTC
16	TRBJ1-5	-	-	TRBV6-6	CASSYSGRVYNQPQHF	TGTGCCAGCAGTTACTCGGGGAGGGTTTACAATCAGCCCCAGCATTTT
17	TRBJ2-1	TRBD1	-	TRBV7-9	CASSLGTGTGSYNEQFF	TGTGCCAGCAGCTTAGGGACCGGGACAGGCTCTTACAATGAGCAGTTCTTC
14	TRBJ1-4	-	-	TRBV6-5	CATWSGREREKLFF	TGTGCCACGTGGTCAGGGAGGGAAAGGGAAAAACTGTTTTTT
13	TRBJ2-3	-	-	TRBV19	CASLPRGRDTQYF	TGTGCCAGCCTCCCTCGGGGAAGGGATACGCAGTATTTT
15	TRBJ1-2	-	-	TRBV2	CASRDGGGTNYGYTF	TGTGCCAGCAGGGATGGCGGAGGAACTAACTATGGCTACACCTTC
15	TRBJ2-7	TRBD1	-	TRBV14	CASSPWGTGIYEQYF	TGTGCCAGCAGCCCATGGGGGACAGGGATCTACGAGCAGTACTTC
14	TRBJ2-5	-	once	TRBV3-1/TRBV3-2	CASSQWGTRETQYF	TGTGCCAGCAGCCAATGGGGGACTCGAGAGACCCAGTACTTC
21	TRBJ2-5	TRBD1	-	TRBV28	CASSLFYGQTAMDRDDETQYF	TGTGCCAGCAGTTTATTTTATGGGCAGACGGCAATGGACAGGGATGACGAGACCCAGTACTTC
15	TRBJ2-7	-	-	TRBV19	CASSIQGVASYEQYF	TGTGCCAGTAGTATTCAGGGTGTTGCGTCCTACGAGCAGTACTTC
15	TRBJ1-5	-	few	TRBV6-1	CASSELGGSNQPQHF	TGTGCCAGCAGTGAACTGGGGGGGAGCAATCAGCCCCAGCATTTT
13	TRBJ1-4	TRBD1	-	TRBV7-9	CASSSQGAEKLFF	TGTGCCAGCAGCTCACAGGGGGCTGAAAAACTGTTTTTT
15	TRBJ1-5	TRBD1	-	TRBV19	CASSIATGDNQPQHF	TGTGCCAGTAGTATCGCGACAGGGGACAATCAGCCCCAGCATTTT
15	TRBJ1-1	-	-	TRBV6-6	CASRPPKGENTEAFF	TGTGCCAGCAGACCCCCGAAGGGGGAGAACACTGAAGCTTTCTTT
14	TRBJ2-5	TRBD1	-	TRBV5-1	CASGLQGGQETQYF	TGCGCCAGCGGATTACAGGGGGGCCAAGAGACCCAGTACTTC
15	TRBJ2-3	-	-	TRBV7-2	CASSLDGGPTDTQYF	TGTGCCAGCAGCTTAGATGGCGGGCCCACAGATACGCAGTATTTT
15	TRBJ1-2	TRBD1	-	TRBV5-4	CASRNNQPGQPGYTF	TGTGCCAGCAGGAATAACCAACCGGGACAGCCTGGCTACACCTTC
13	TRBJ1-4	TRBD1	-	TRBV6-6	CASSDREGEKLFF	TGTGCCAGCAGTGACAGGGAAGGGGAAAAACTGTTTTTT
13	TRBJ2-1	-	-	TRBV5-4	CASGTGPYNEQFF	TGTGCCAGCGGCACAGGCCCCTACAATGAGCAGTTCTTC
12	TRBJ2-2	-	few	TRBV5-1	CASTFDTGELFF	TGCGCCAGCACGTTTGACACCGGGGAGCTGTTTTTT
11	TRBJ2-5	-	few	TRBV20-1	CMGAVTETQYF	TGCATGGGGGCGGTTACAGAGACCCAGTACTTC
15	TRBJ2-3	-	-	TRBV5-4	CASTEGISSTDTQYF	TGTGCCAGCACGGAGGGGATATCTAGCACAGATACGCAGTATTTT
16	TRBJ2-7	TRBD1	-	TRBV7-2	CASSLLPQGSSYEQYF	TGTGCCAGCAGCTTACTGCCACAGGGGAGCTCCTACGAGCAGTACTTC
15	TRBJ2-4	-	-	TRBV2	CASRSEGLAKNIQYF	TGTGCCAGCAGATCGGAGGGGCTAGCCAAAAACATTCAGTACTTC
15	TRBJ2-7	-	-	TRBV6-7	CASSYRQGSSYEQYF	TGTGCCAGCAGTTACAGGCAGGGCAGCTCCTACGAGCAGTACTTC
16	TRBJ2-1	TRBD2	-	TRBV3-1/TRBV3-2	CASSETGLAENNEQFF	TGTGCCAGCAGCGAGACCGGACTAGCGGAGAACAATGAGCAGTTCTTC
14	TRBJ1-4	-	-	TRBV7-9	CASSLGGGVEKLFF	TGTGCCAGCAGCTTAGGAGGGGGAGTCGAAAAACTGTTTTTT
13	TRBJ2-7	-	few	TRBV7-2	CASSSYQGNEQYF	TGTGCCAGCAGCTCTTACCAGGGGAACGAGCAGTACTTC
16	TRBJ2-7	TRBD2	-	TRBV28	CASSLNERENSYEQYF	TGTGCCAGCAGTTTAAACGAGCGGGAAAACTCCTACGAGCAGTACTTC
15	TRBJ2-7	-	-	TRBV1	CTSSQDFGQIYEQYF	TGCACCAGCAGCCAAGACTTCGGACAAATCTACGAGCAGTACTTC
11	TRBJ1-2	TRBD1	-	TRBV20-1	CSARGLGGYTF	TGCAGTGCCAGGGGGTTGGGTGGCTACACCTTC
15	TRBJ2-5	TRBD2	-	TRBV7-2	CASKGSGRPGETQYF	TGTGCCAGCAAGGGTAGCGGGAGGCCCGGAGAGACCCAGTACTTC
16	TRBJ2-2	-	-	TRBV5-1	CASSLEILANTGELFF	TGCGCCAGCAGCTTAGAGATACTCGCGAACACCGGGGAGCTGTTTTTT
14	TRBJ1-2	-	few	TRBV6-5	CASSTRTANYGYTF	TGTGCCAGCAGTACTAGGACGGCTAACTATGGCTACACCTTC
15	TRBJ1-1	-	-	TRBV29-1	CSVRKRTYGGTEAFF	TGCAGCGTTCGAAAAAGGACCTACGGGGGCACTGAAGCTTTCTTT
15	TRBJ1-2	-	-	TRBV5-1	CASSLLTDRLDGYTF	TGCGCCAGCAGCTTACTGACCGACAGGTTGGACGGCTACACCTTC
15	TRBJ2-1	-	few	TRBV3-1/TRBV3-2	CASSQRRSAYNEQFF	TGTGCCAGCAGCCAGAGGAGAAGCGCTTACAATGAGCAGTTCTTC
16	TRBJ1-1	-	-	TRBV12-5	CASGLVLGGLLTEAFF	TGTGCTAGTGGTTTGGTACTCGGGGGGCTACTCACTGAAGCTTTCTTT
14	TRBJ1-2	-	-	TRBV6-4	CASSDSIGGYGYTF	TGTGCCAGCAGTGACTCGATAGGGGGCTATGGCTACACCTTC
18	TRBJ2-3	TRBD2	-	TRBV11-2	CASSSTPTSRLSTDTQYF	TGTGCCAGCAGCTCGACCCCGACTAGCCGCCTTAGCACAGATACGCAGTATTTT
12	TRBJ1-2	-	-	TRBV2	CASSERQRGYTF	TGTGCCAGCAGCGAAAGACAGCGTGGCTACACCTTC
15	TRBJ2-7	TRBD1	few	TRBV5-1	CASSLAQGARYEQYF	TGCGCCAGCAGCTTGGCGCAGGGGGCTAGGTACGAGCAGTACTTC
19	TRBJ2-1	TRBD2	-	TRBV4-3	CASSPDPPGGSGRINEQFF	TGCGCCAGCAGCCCCGACCCACCCGGTGGTAGCGGGAGGATCAATGAGCAGTTCTTC